This T cell receptor (beta chain) was found in a study of blood T cell repertoires in COVID-19. Looking at the study overall: The origin of the acute and convalescent COVID-19 samples was the United States, Italy and Spain. The cDNA or gDNA used as material had been derived from T cells, B-cell-depleted T cells, or PBMCs.

Under the authors' procedure: Reference gene primers were amplified, and this amplification served to estimate nucleated cell counts. Profiling relied on immunoSEQ multiplex PCR, and the TCRdb table lists in-frame clones only, not all of them. The D gene and trimming were derived from the DNA, and the V and J assignments and clone size from that table. This sample yields a few hundred thousand clones, of which about nine tenths are seen a single time; 2.2% belongs to the top ten. The V end lost 8 bases, the J end lost 11 bases, and 19 bases lay between the germline ends. The CDR3 has 13 amino acids. Germline V gives CDR1 LGHDT, CDR2 YNNKEL (reference sequence).

The clonotype was recovered from a young man who had recovered from COVID-19. This sequence joins TRBV3-1 (or the pseudogene TRBV3-2) and TRBJ2-1; weak D call: TRBD1 (6 bases). The sample taken for sequencing was peripheral blood. The chain's CDR3 is CASYAHGTRKQFF. CDR3 DNA: TGTGCCAGCTACGCGCATGGGACAAGGAAGCAGTTCTTC.